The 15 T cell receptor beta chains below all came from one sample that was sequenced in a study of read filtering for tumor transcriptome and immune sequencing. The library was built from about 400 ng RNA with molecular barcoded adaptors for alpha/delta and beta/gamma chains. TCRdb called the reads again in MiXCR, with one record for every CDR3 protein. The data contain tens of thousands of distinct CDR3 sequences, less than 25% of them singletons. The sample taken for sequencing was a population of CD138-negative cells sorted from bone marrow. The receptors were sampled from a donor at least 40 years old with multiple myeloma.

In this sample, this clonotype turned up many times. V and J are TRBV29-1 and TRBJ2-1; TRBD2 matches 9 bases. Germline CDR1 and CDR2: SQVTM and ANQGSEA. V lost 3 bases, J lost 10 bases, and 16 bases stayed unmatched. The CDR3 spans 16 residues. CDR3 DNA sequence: TGCAGCGTTGATGGGCTCGCGGGAGGGCCTAGCAGCGAGCAGTTCTTC. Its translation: CSVDGLAGGPSSEQFF.

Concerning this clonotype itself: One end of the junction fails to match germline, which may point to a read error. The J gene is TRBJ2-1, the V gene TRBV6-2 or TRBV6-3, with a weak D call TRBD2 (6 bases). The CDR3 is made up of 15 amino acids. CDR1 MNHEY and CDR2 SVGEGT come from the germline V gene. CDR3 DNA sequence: TGTGCCAGCAGTTACCCGGGACTCGGCGTCAATGGGCAGCCCTTC. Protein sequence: CASSYPGLGVNGQPF.

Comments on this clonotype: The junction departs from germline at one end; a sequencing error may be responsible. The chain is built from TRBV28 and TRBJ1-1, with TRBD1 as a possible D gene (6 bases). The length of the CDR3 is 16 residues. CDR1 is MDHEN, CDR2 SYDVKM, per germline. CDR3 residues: CVSSPGLGAGNTEAFF. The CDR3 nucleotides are TGTGTCAGCAGTCCGGGACTGGGGGCTGGGAACACTGAAGCTTTCTTT.

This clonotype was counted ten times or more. The CDR3 nucleotides read TGTGCCAGCAGTCCCGGGGGGCGGGGAAACACTGAAGCTTTCTTT. It translates to CASSPGGRGNTEAFF. The V gene is TRBV28, the J gene TRBJ1-1; tentative D call: TRBD1 (6 bases). The germline V gene has CDR1 MDHEN and CDR2 SYDVKM. The V end lost 5 bases, the J end lost 2 bases, and 15 bases lay between the germline ends. The CDR3 consists of 15 residues. The whole variable domain, filled in from reference TRBV28 and TRBJ1-1, reads DVKVTQSSRYLVKRTGEKVFLECVQDMDHENMFWYRQDPGLGLRLIYFSYDVKMKEKGDIPEGYSVSREKKERFSLILESASTNQTSMYLCASSPGGRGNTEAFFGQGTRLTVV.

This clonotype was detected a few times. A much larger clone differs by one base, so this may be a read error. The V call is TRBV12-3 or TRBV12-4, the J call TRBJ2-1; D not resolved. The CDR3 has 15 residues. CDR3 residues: CASSFGFRHYSEQFF. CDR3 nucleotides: TGTGCCAGCAGTTTTGGGTTCAGACATTACAGTGAGCAGTTCTTC.

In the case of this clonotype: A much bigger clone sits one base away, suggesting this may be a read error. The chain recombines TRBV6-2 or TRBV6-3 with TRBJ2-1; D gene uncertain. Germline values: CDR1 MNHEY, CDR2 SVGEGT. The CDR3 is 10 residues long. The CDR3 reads CAISGYEQFF. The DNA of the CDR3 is TGTGCCATCAGTGGGTATGAGCAGTTCTTC.

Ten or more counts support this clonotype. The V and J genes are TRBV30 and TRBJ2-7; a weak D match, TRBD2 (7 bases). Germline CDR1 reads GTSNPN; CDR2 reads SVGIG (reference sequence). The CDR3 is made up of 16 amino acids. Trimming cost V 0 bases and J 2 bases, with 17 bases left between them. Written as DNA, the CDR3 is TGTGCCTGGAGTGTACAGTCGGGGGGCCGCGCCTACGAGCAGTACTTC. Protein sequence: CAWSVQSGGRAYEQYF.

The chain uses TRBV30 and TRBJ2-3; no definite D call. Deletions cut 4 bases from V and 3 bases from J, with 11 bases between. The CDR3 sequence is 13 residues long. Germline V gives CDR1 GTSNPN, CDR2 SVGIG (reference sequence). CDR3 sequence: CAWIGYLTDTQYF. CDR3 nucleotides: TGTGCCTGGATTGGCTACCTAACAGATACGCAGTATTTT.

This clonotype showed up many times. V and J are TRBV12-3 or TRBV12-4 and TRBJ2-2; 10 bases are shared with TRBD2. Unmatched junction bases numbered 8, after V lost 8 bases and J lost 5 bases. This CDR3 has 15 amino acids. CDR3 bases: TGTGCCAGCTCCTCCCTAGCGGGAGTTACCGGGGAGCTGTTTTTT. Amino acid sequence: CASSSLAGVTGELFF.

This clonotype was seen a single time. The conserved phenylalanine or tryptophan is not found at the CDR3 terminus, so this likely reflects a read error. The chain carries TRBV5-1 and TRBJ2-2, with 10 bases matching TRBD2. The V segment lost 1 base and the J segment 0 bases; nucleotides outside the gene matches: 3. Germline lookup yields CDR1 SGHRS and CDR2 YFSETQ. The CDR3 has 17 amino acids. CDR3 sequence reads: CASSLTSGDTNTGELFS. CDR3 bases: TGCGCCAGCAGCTTGACTAGCGGGGATACGAACACCGGGGAGCTGTTTTCT.

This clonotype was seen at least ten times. In nucleotides, the CDR3 is TGTGCCAGCAGCCCCCCCCCTAGCGGGATCTACGAGCAGTACTTC. It is translated as CASSPPPSGIYEQYF. The chain has TRBV7-2 and TRBJ2-7, with TRBD2 identical over 9 bases. V lost 5 bases to trimming and J lost 3 bases; unmatched junction nucleotides: 8. The CDR3 is 15 residues long. Germline CDR1 SGHTA, CDR2 FQGNSA.

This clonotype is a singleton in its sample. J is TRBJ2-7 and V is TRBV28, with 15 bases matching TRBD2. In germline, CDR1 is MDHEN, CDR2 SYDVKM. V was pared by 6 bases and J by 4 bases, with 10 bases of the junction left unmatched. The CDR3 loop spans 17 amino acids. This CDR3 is CASSHHPGTSGRYEQYF. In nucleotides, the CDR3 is TGTGCCAGCAGCCACCACCCTGGGACTAGCGGGAGGTACGAGCAGTACTTC.

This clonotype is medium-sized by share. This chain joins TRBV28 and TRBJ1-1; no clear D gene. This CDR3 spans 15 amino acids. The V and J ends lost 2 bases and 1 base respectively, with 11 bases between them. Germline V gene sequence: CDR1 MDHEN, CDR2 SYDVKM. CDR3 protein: CASSLEGLPNTEAFF. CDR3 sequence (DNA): TGTGCCAGCAGTTTAGAGGGATTACCGAACACTGAAGCTTTCTTT.

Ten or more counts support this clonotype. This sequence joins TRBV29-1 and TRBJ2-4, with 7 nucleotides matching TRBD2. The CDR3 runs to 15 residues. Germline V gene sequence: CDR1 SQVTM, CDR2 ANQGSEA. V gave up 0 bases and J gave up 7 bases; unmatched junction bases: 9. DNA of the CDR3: TGCAGCGTTGAAGATCGACGGGTAGCGGGTAACATTCAGTACTTC. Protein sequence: CSVEDRRVAGNIQYF.

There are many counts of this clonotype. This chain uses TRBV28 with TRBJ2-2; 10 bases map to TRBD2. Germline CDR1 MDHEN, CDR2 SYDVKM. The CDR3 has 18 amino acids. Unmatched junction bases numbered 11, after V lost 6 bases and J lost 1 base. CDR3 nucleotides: TGTGCCAGCAGGGGCGGAGTAGCGGGAGGTGTGAACACCGGGGAGCTGTTTTTT. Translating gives CASRGGVAGGVNTGELFF.